Each of the 14 T cell receptor beta chains below was sequenced from the same sample in a study of blood T cell repertoires in COVID-19. The method was immunoSEQ multiplex PCR; TCRdb's version includes in-frame clones alone and lacks a portion of them. The sample holds hundreds of thousands of clones, 83% seen once. Sequencing was performed on peripheral blood. The receptors originated from a middle-aged woman with active or convalescent COVID-19.

The J gene is TRBJ1-2, the V gene TRBV11-2; no clear D. Deletions cut 1 base from V and 0 bases from J, with 9 bases between. The CDR3 length is 15 residues. CDR1 and CDR2 (germline): SGHAT, FQNNGV. The CDR3 region has the DNA TGTGCCAGCAGCTTAGTCACATCCCCTAACTATGGCTACACCTTC. This codes for CASSLVTSPNYGYTF.

The CDR3 region is CAWRGQEQETQYF. CDR3 sequence (DNA): TGTGCCTGGAGGGGACAGGAACAAGAGACCCAGTACTTC. The chain uses TRBV30 and TRBJ2-5; 8 bases line up with TRBD1. The germline V gene encodes CDR1 GTSNPN and CDR2 SVGIG (reference sequence). V dropped 3 bases and J dropped 2; count of bases not matched to a gene: 2. The CDR3 spans 13 residues.

The chain combines TRBV28 with TRBJ1-3; D is unresolved. V dropped 7 bases and J dropped 0 bases, with 13 bases sitting between them. Germline V CDR1 and CDR2: MDHEN, SYDVKM. The CDR3 has 15 amino acids. The CDR3 here is CASTGSLSSGNTIYF. In DNA, the CDR3 is TGTGCCAGCACTGGCTCCCTCAGCTCTGGAAACACCATATATTTT.

V usage is TRBV27 and J usage is TRBJ1-1, with D perhaps matching TRBD1 (5 bases). Germline lookup yields CDR1 MNHEY and CDR2 SMNVEV (reference sequence). The CDR3 sequence is 16 residues long. V was shortened by 2 bases and J by 0 bases, with 13 bases between the two germline ends. The CDR3 is CASSLSPGIVNTEAFF. The CDR3 DNA follows: TGTGCCAGCAGTTTAAGCCCAGGGATAGTGAACACTGAAGCTTTCTTT.

V gene TRBV5-1 combines with J gene TRBJ2-3; D may be TRBD2 (6 bases). Germline V gene sequence: CDR1 SGHRS, CDR2 YFSETQ. Trimming cost V 4 bases and J 1 base, with 22 bases left between them. The CDR3 totals 18 residues. The CDR3 spells CASSLPFGAGLGTDTQYF. The CDR3 DNA is TGCGCCAGCAGCCTACCTTTTGGCGCGGGGCTGGGCACAGATACGCAGTATTTT.

V and J are TRBV25-1 and TRBJ1-1; 10 bases agree with TRBD1. CDR3 size: 17 residues. The germline gives CDR1 MGHDK, CDR2 SYGVNS. V trimming: 6 bases; J trimming: 4 bases; junction bases outside the gene matches: 14. The CDR3 spells CASSLGTGVYLGTEAFF. CDR3 coding DNA: TGTGCCAGCAGCCTGGGGACAGGGGTTTACTTAGGCACTGAAGCTTTCTTT.

Relative to its sample, this clone is medium-sized (0.01 to 0.1%). V gene TRBV28 combines with J gene TRBJ1-3; the D is unclear. CDR1 is MDHEN, CDR2 SYDVKM, per germline. V lost 4 bases and J 3 bases, leaving 16 bases between the germline ends. This CDR3 has 16 residues. CDR3 nucleotides: TGTGCCAGCAGTTCTCCGGGGAAGGCGGGTGGAAACACCATATATTTT. Protein sequence: CASSSPGKAGGNTIYF. Combining the CDR3 with reference TRBV28 and TRBJ1-3 gives the whole variable domain DVKVTQSSRYLVKRTGEKVFLECVQDMDHENMFWYRQDPGLGLRLIYFSYDVKMKEKGDIPEGYSVSREKKERFSLILESASTNQTSMYLCASSSPGKAGGNTIYFGEGSWLTVV.

This clone turned up a few times. The chain couples TRBV27 to TRBJ1-1; 9 positions match TRBD1. The CDR3 is 15 residues long. The trim removed 3 bases at V and 4 bases at J, leaving 6 bases unmatched. Germline-derived CDR1 and CDR2 are MNHEY and SMNVEV (reference sequence). In DNA form, the CDR3 reads TGTGCCAGCAGTTTCTCGGGACAGGGTATCACTGAAGCTTTCTTT. It is translated as CASSFSGQGITEAFF.

The gene calls are TRBV19 and TRBJ1-2; weak D call: TRBD1 (5 bases). Trimming cost V 0 bases and J 3 bases, with 8 bases left between them. Germline assignment: CDR1 LNHDA and CDR2 SQIVND (reference sequence). The CDR3 is made up of 14 amino acids. CDR3 in amino acids: CASSIDQGYYGYTF. As DNA, the CDR3 is TGTGCCAGTAGTATAGACCAGGGATACTATGGCTACACCTTC.

In its sample, this clone was seen a few times. The genes are TRBV10-3 and TRBJ1-2; D ambiguous. The CDR3 covers 14 residues. From germline, CDR1 is ENHRY and CDR2 SYGVKD. V lost 0 bases, J lost 2 bases, and 7 bases lay in between. CDR3 loop: CAISESELNYGYTF. CDR3 nucleotide sequence: TGTGCCATCAGTGAGTCCGAGCTAAACTATGGCTACACCTTC.

This clone was counted a single time. This chain links TRBV7-9 with TRBJ2-1; 7 nucleotides match TRBD2. The CDR3 is made up of 15 amino acids. The germline gives CDR1 SEHNR, CDR2 FQNEAQ (reference sequence). The J segment lost 6 bases and the V segment lost 8 bases, leaving 13 bases of the junction unmatched. CDR3 nucleotides: TGTGCCAGCTCAACGCTACTAGCGAGAGGCAATGAGCAGTTCTTC. It is translated as CASSTLLARGNEQFF.

The rearrangement uses TRBV27 and TRBJ1-2, with D possibly being TRBD1 (6 bases). Per the germline V gene, CDR1 is MNHEY and CDR2 is SMNVEV (reference sequence). Trimming shortened V by 3 bases and J by 8 bases, and 16 bases separated the two germline ends. The CDR3 length is 14 residues. CDR3 coding DNA: TGTGCCAGCAGTTTGGGTGGGGGCAGGTGGGGCTACACCTTC. Its translation: CASSLGGGRWGYTF.

The chain carries TRBV25-1 and TRBJ1-2; D is undetermined. The CDR3 runs 13 residues. Germline loops: CDR1 MGHDK, CDR2 SYGVNS. V was pared by 1 base and J by 8 bases, with 11 bases between. In nucleotides, the CDR3 is TGTGCCAGCAGTGAATCCGGACGACTAGGCTACACCTTC. Translation: CASSESGRLGYTF.

The rearrangement links TRBV12-5 to TRBJ1-3; the D is unclear. Germline assignment: CDR1 LGHNT and CDR2 FRNRAP. This CDR3 is built from 14 residues. V shed 6 bases and J shed 0 bases, with 9 bases lying between them. This CDR3 is CASGRDSSGNTIYF. In nucleotides, the CDR3 is TGTGCTAGTGGCCGAGATAGCTCTGGAAACACCATATATTTT.